The clone carrying this TCR beta chain was picked up many times. This sample is drawn from a study of neurological immune-mediated disorders. One entry per CDR3 protein, called by TCRdb with MiXCR from the 5' RACE reads. In the table there are some 20,000 distinct CDR3 sequences, over 9.5% of which are singletons. The unsorted libraries originated from 2 million PBMCs kept at -80 C. V lost 8 bases to trimming and J lost 0 bases, with 5 bases between them. CDR1 and CDR2 from the germline V gene are ENHRY and SYGVKD. CDR3 length equals 11 residues. The source material was PBMCs. The TCR originated in a woman aged 55-69 years with HTLV-1-associated myelopathy (HAM/TSP). The chain employs TRBV10-3 and TRBJ2-7; no clear D. CDR3 loop: CAIGPSYEQYF. In nucleotides, the CDR3 is TGTGCCATCGGGCCCTCCTACGAGCAGTACTTC.